This T cell receptor (beta chain) was documented in a study of molecular identifiers for immune sequencing clone quantification. Trimming cost V 6 bases and J 7 bases, with 19 bases left between them. Per the germline V gene, CDR1 is MNHEY and CDR2 is SMNVEV (reference sequence). The CDR3 runs 15 residues. TCRdb passed the PCR reads through MiXCR, listing each CDR3 protein once. The data hold more than 550,000 distinct CDR3 sequences, with roughly 25% observed a single time. Sorting recovered naive CD8 T cells on a CD8+CD4-CCR7+CD45RA+ profile. This clonotype has more than one count but fewer than ten. Its antigen is not identified. The study's findings and limits: Sizes of highly expanded clones could be underestimated through identical TCRs sharing a barcode. Among around 1 million naive cells, spiked Jurkat TCR RNA from a single cell was reportedly detectable.

This chain joins TRBV27 and TRBJ1-5; a weak D match, TRBD1 (5 bases). The receptor was derived from a human donor in good health. Some libraries in this study had Jurkat cell RNA spiked in. The sequenced sample consisted of naive CD8+ T cells from blood, with Jurkat cell RNA spiked in. Subset given: FACS-sorted CD8+CD4-CCR7+CD45RA+ naive T cells. The CDR3 sequence: CASSPTLGALQPQHF. The CDR3 coding sequence is TGTGCCAGCAGCCCAACACTAGGGGCGCTGCAGCCCCAGCATTTT.